Listed here are 15 T cell receptor beta chains from one sample, sequenced in a study of vaccination and CD4 T cells after COVID-19. An Oncomine TCR Beta short-read assay was used to sequence the DNA from cultured CD4+ T cells. Investigators obtained genomic DNA by extraction from cultured CD4+ T cells. TCRdb recomputed calls from the PCR reads with MiXCR, one row per CDR3 protein. The data contain some 10,000 distinct CDR3 sequences, about 30% of them singletons. Antigen specificity for these receptors is unknown. The treatment: roughly ten-day PBMC culture with coronavirus spike peptide pools or control peptides (ViraFEST assay). Before the COVID-19 pandemic (2011-2018), CD4+ T cells were obtained from the unexposed donor. What was sequenced was CD4+ T cells from blood, cultured in vitro. All receptors come from a human donor in good health.

By sample fraction, this clonotype is medium-sized. One end of the junction fails to match germline, which may point to a read error. The chain is built from TRBV20-1 and TRBJ2-5; D might be TRBD1 or TRBD2, each matching 5 bases. The CDR3 runs 15 residues. Germline lookup yields CDR1 DFQATT and CDR2 SNEGSKA (reference sequence). CDR3 sequence: CSARDAAGDQETRYF. CDR3 bases: TGCAGTGCTAGAGATGCGGCCGGGGACCAAGAGACCCGGTACTTC.

This chain connects TRBV30 to TRBJ2-7; 13 nucleotides match TRBD2. Per the germline V gene, CDR1 is GTSNPN and CDR2 is SVGIG (reference sequence). The CDR3 spans 16 residues. The trim removed 5 bases at V and 4 bases at J, leaving 11 bases unmatched. CDR3 sequence: CAWVGGWTSGSYEQYF. CDR3 nucleotides: TGTGCCTGGGTTGGTGGGTGGACTAGCGGGAGTTACGAGCAGTACTTC.

This sequence joins TRBV5-4 and TRBJ1-2; TRBD1 matches at 8 bases. The V segment lost 4 bases and the J segment 4 bases; nucleotides outside the gene matches: 6. The germline V gene encodes CDR1 SGHNT and CDR2 YYREEE (reference sequence). This CDR3 has 14 amino acids. CDR3 sequence: CASSHDRGPYGYTF. CDR3 nucleotide sequence: TGTGCCAGCAGCCACGACAGGGGTCCCTATGGCTACACCTTC.

This clonotype was seen only a few times. This chain joins TRBV12-3 or TRBV12-4 and TRBJ2-5; TRBD2 agrees at 10 bases. CDR3 length: 16 residues. V lost 3 bases, J lost 6 bases, and 10 bases stayed unmatched. CDR3 sequence (DNA): TGTGCCAGCAGTTTGTTGGTCCAGCGGGAGGGCCAGACCCAGTACTTC. Protein: CASSLLVQREGQTQYF.

The sample holds a few counts of this clonotype. J is TRBJ2-7 and V is TRBV5-4; tentatively, D is TRBD1 (5 bases). Per germline, CDR1 SGHNT and CDR2 YYREEE (reference sequence). V was trimmed by 0 bases and J by 5 bases, leaving 15 bases between them. The CDR3 totals 15 residues. This CDR3 reads CASSLVGQGQHEQYF. The CDR3 nucleotides are TGTGCCAGCAGCTTGGTTGGGCAGGGCCAGCACGAGCAGTACTTC.

This clonotype appeared a few times. The V call is TRBV28, the J call TRBJ1-2; TRBD1 aligns across 8 bases. V trimming: 5 bases; J trimming: 7 bases; junction bases outside the gene matches: 15. The CDR3 sequence is 16 residues long. CDR1 MDHEN and CDR2 SYDVKM come from the germline V gene. The CDR3 protein is CASSPSYGQGERGYTF. CDR3 bases: TGTGCCAGCAGTCCCTCCTATGGACAGGGAGAGCGTGGCTACACCTTC.

This clonotype was seen a few times. The V gene is TRBV20-1, the J gene TRBJ2-1, with a weak D call TRBD2 (5 bases). This CDR3 region has 12 residues. From germline, CDR1 is DFQATT and CDR2 SNEGSKA (reference sequence). V lost 6 bases and J 7 bases, leaving 13 bases between the germline ends. Here the CDR3 reads CSALTTRNEQFF. CDR3 nucleotides: TGCAGTGCCCTAACCACTAGAAATGAGCAGTTCTTC.

This rearrangement joins TRBV11-3 to TRBJ2-3; possible D gene TRBD2, 6 bases. The CDR3 runs to 14 residues. Between the trimmed V and J ends, which lost 2 bases and 5 bases, there was a span of 11 bases. Germline V lookup: CDR1 SGHNT, CDR2 YENEEA. DNA of the CDR3: TGTGCCAGCAGCTTACTTTGGAGGGGAGATACGCAGTATTTT. Translated: CASSLLWRGDTQYF.

The chain employs TRBV27 and TRBJ2-7; the D gene could be TRBD1 or TRBD2 (7 bases each). Trimming cost V 5 bases and J 1 base, with 21 bases left between them. The CDR3 is 17 residues long. Germline CDR1 is MNHEY and CDR2 is SMNVEV (reference sequence). The CDR3 protein is CASSPTQGGDSSYEQYF. CDR3 coding DNA: TGTGCCAGCAGTCCGACCCAGGGGGGGGACAGTTCCTACGAGCAGTACTTC.

This clonotype was seen a single time. The chain has TRBV6-1 and TRBJ2-3, with D tentatively TRBD2 (5 bases). There are 15 residues in the CDR3. The V end lost 6 bases, the J end lost 2 bases, and 15 bases lay between the germline ends. Germline values: CDR1 MNHNS, CDR2 SASEGT. CDR3: CASSRTHTFTDTQYF. Here the CDR3 DNA reads TGTGCCAGCAGCCGGACTCACACCTTCACAGATACGCAGTATTTT.

The chain couples TRBV28 to TRBJ2-1, with D maybe TRBD2 (5 bases). CDR1 is MDHEN, CDR2 SYDVKM, per germline. The CDR3 sequence is 17 residues long. V was shortened by 8 bases and J by 2 bases, with 22 bases between the two germline ends. The CDR3 reads CASSEHWAPTTYNEQFF. Written as DNA, the CDR3 is TGTGCCAGCTCGGAACATTGGGCGCCGACTACCTACAATGAGCAGTTCTTC.

This clonotype was counted between two and nine times. The V gene is TRBV20-1, the J gene TRBJ2-2; 10 bases match TRBD2. The V gene's germline CDR1 is DFQATT and CDR2 SNEGSKA (reference sequence). V was pared by 6 bases and J by 0 bases, with 7 bases of the junction left unmatched. The CDR3 covers 16 residues. CDR3 sequence: CSAFLAGDSNTGELFF. DNA of the CDR3: TGCAGTGCCTTTCTAGCGGGAGACTCGAACACCGGGGAGCTGTTTTTT.

CDR3 coding DNA: TGCAGTGCTAGAGCACCCTCGACCTACAATGAGCAGTTCTTC. It encodes CSARAPSTYNEQFF. This chain uses TRBV20-1 with TRBJ2-1; D remains unclear. V was trimmed by 1 base and J by 2 bases, leaving 9 bases between them. The CDR3 totals 14 residues. CDR1 is DFQATT and CDR2 is SNEGSKA in the germline V gene (reference sequence).

The chain combines TRBV2 with TRBJ2-3; no reliable D call. V was clipped by 8 bases and J by 2 bases, with 11 bases between them. Germline V CDR1 and CDR2: SNHLY, FYNNEI. The CDR3 length is 13 residues. CDR3 amino acids: CASSGPFTDTQYF. CDR3 nucleotides: TGTGCCAGCTCCGGCCCATTCACAGATACGCAGTATTTT.

CDR3 sequence reads: CASSQEGVHWGNTEAFF. The DNA for the CDR3 is TGTGCCAGCAGCCAAGAAGGCGTTCACTGGGGGAACACTGAAGCTTTCTTT. This chain connects TRBV14 to TRBJ1-1; D call uncertain. The germline V and J ends were trimmed by 0 bases and 1 base, with 15 bases remaining between them. This CDR3 spans 17 amino acids. The germline V gene has CDR1 SGHDN and CDR2 FVKESK.